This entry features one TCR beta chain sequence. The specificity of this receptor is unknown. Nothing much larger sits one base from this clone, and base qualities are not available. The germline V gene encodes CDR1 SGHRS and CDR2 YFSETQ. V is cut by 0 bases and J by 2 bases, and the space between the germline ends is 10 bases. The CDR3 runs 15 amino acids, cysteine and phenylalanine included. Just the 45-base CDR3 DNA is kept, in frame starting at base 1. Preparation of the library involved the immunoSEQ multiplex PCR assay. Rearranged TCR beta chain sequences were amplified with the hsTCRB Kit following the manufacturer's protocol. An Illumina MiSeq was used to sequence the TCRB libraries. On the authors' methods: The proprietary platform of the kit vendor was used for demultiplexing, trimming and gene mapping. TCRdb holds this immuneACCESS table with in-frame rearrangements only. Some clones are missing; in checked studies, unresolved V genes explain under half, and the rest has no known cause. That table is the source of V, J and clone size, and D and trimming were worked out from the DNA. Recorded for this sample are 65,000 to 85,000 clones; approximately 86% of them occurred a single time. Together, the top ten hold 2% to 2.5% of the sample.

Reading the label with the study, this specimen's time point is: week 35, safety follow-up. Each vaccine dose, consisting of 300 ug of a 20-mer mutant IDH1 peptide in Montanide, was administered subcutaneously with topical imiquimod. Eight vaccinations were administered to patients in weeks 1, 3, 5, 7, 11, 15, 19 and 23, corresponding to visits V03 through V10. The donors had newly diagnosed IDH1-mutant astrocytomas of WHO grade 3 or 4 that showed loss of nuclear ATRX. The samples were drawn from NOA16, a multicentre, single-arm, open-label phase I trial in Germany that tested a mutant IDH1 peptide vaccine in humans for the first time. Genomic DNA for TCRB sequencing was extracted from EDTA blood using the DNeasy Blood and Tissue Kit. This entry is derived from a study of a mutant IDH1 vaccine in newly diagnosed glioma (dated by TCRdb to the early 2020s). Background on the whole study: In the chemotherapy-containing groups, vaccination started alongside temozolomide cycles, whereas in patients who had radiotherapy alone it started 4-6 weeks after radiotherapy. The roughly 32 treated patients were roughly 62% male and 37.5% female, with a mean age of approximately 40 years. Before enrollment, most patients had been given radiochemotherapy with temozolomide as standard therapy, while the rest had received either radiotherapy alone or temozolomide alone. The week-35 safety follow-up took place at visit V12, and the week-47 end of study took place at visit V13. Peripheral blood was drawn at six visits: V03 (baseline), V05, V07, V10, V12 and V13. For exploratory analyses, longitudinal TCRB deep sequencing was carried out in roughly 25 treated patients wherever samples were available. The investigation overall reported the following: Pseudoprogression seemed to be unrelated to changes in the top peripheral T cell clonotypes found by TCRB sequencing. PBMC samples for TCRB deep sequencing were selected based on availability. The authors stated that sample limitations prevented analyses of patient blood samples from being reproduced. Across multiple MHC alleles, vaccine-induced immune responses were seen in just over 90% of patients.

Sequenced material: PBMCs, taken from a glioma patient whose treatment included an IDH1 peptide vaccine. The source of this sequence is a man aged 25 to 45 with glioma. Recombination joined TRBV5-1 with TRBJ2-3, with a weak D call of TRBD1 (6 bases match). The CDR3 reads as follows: CASSLGGQPTDTQYF. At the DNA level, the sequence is TGCGCCAGCAGCTTGGGGGGGCAGCCCACAGATACGCAGTATTTT.